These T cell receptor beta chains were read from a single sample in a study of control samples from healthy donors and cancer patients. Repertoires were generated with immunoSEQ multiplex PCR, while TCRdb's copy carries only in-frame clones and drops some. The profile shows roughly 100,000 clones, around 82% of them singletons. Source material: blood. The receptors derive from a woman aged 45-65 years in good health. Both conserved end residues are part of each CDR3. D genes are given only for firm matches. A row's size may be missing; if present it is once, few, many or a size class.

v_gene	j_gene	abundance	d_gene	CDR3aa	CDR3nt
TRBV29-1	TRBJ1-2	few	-	CSVEGTVPYGYTF	TGCAGCGTTGAAGGGACAGTCCCCTATGGCTACACCTTC
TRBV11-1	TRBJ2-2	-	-	CASSWGSWSGELFF	TGTGCCAGCAGCTGGGGGTCCTGGTCCGGGGAGCTGTTTTTT
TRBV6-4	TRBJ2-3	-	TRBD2	CASSDYGGGATPRTDTQYF	TGTGCCAGCAGTGACTATGGCGGGGGGGCCACGCCCCGCACAGATACGCAGTATTTT
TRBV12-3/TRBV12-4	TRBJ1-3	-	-	CASSRNTIYF	TGTGCCAGCAGTAGAAACACCATATATTTT
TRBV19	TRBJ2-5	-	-	CASSTRLEKETQYF	TGTGCCAGTAGTACCAGACTGGAGAAAGAGACCCAGTACTTC
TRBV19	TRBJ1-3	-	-	CASSVQPLPRQEFF	TGTGCCAGTAGCGTACAGCCACTACCCAGACAGGAGTTTTTT
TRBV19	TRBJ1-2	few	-	CASSHGTYGYTF	TGTGCCAGTAGTCACGGTACCTATGGCTACACCTTC
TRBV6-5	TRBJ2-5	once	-	CASSYDRKTQYF	TGTGCCAGCAGTTATGACAGGAAGACCCAGTACTTC
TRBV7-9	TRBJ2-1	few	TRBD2	CASSLTTSGGRNEQFF	TGTGCCAGCAGCTTAACGACTAGCGGGGGCCGCAATGAGCAGTTCTTC
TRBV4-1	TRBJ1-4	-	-	CASSLNGGGNEKLFF	TGCGCCAGCAGCCTTAACGGGGGCGGGAATGAAAAACTGTTTTTT
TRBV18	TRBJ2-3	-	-	CASSSRTDTQYF	TGTGCCAGCTCATCGCGCACAGATACGCAGTATTTT